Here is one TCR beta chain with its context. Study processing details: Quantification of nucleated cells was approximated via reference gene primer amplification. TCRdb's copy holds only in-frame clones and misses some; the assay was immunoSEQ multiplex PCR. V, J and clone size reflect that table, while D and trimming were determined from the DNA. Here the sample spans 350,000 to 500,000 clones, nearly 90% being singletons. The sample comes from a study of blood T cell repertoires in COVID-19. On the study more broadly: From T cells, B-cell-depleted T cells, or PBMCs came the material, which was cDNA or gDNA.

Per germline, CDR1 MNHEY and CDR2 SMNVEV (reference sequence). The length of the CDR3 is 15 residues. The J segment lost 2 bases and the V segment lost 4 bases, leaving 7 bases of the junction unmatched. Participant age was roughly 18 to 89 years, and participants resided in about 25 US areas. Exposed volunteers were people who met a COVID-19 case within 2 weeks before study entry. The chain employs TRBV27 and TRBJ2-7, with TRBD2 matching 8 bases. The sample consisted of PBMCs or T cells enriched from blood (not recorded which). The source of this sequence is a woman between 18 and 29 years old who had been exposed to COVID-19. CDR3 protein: CASSSLAGTTYEQYF. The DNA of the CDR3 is TGTGCCAGCAGTTCCTTAGCGGGAACTACCTACGAGCAGTACTTC.